What follows are 32 T cell receptor beta chains derived from one specimen sequenced in a study of cytomegalovirus exposure and HLA in healthy donors. PCR used 60 Vbeta primers and 13 Jbeta primers. Assay used: immunoSEQ multiplex PCR; TCRdb lists only in-frame clones, some missing. The profile shows about 140,000 clones, around 72% of them singletons. Sample: PBMCs. The receptor source for this set is a woman aged 40 to 50 in good health and CMV-seronegative.

The chain recombines TRBV7-3 with TRBJ2-3, with TRBD2 matching over 7 bases. Germline CDR1 and CDR2: SGHTA and FQGTGA. The CDR3 contains 15 residues. Trimming at V came to 3 bases and at J to 0 bases, leaving 3 bases not matched to a gene. CDR3 amino acids: CASSFLGGSTDTQYF. In DNA form, the CDR3 reads TGTGCCAGCAGCTTCCTGGGGGGGAGCACAGATACGCAGTATTTT.

This chain links TRBV18 with TRBJ1-1, with a possible D match to TRBD1 (5 bases). From germline, CDR1 is KGHSH and CDR2 LQKENI. Trimming removed 5 bases at V and 1 base at J, with 14 bases between. CDR3 length equals 15 residues. Here the CDR3 DNA reads TGTGCCAGCTCAGAAATGGACACGCAGAACACTGAAGCTTTCTTT. Protein product: CASSEMDTQNTEAFF.

The V gene is TRBV5-1, the J gene TRBJ2-7; TRBD1 matches at 9 bases. CDR1 and CDR2 from the germline V gene are SGHRS and YFSETQ. The CDR3 length is 16 residues. Trimming removed 1 base from V and 0 bases from J; junction bases left unmatched: 5. CDR3 protein: CASSLLGQGPSYEQYF. The CDR3 coding sequence is TGCGCCAGCAGCTTGTTGGGACAGGGACCCTCCTACGAGCAGTACTTC.

This clone was seen more than once but under ten times. V is TRBV10-1 and J is TRBJ2-1; the match to TRBD2 covers 7 bases. The V segment lost 6 bases and the J segment 5 bases; nucleotides outside the gene matches: 7. There are 14 residues in the CDR3. The germline CDR1 and CDR2 sequences are WNHNN and SYGVQD (reference sequence). The chain's CDR3 is CASRLARSDNEQFF. The CDR3 DNA reads TGCGCCAGCAGACTAGCGAGATCGGACAATGAGCAGTTCTTC.

The J gene is TRBJ1-2, the V gene TRBV5-4; 9 bases line up with TRBD1. The junction had 8 bases not matched to a gene; V was cut back by 4 bases and J by 4 bases. The CDR3 has 15 residues. Germline CDR1 reads SGHNT; CDR2 reads YYREEE (reference sequence). The CDR3 reads CASSERQGVGYGYTF. In DNA form, the CDR3 reads TGTGCCAGCAGCGAAAGACAGGGGGTGGGCTATGGCTACACCTTC.

This sequence joins TRBV28 and TRBJ1-5; 7 nucleotides agree with TRBD1. The CDR3 is 15 amino acids. The germline V gene encodes CDR1 MDHEN and CDR2 SYDVKM. The J segment lost 3 bases and the V segment lost 2 bases, leaving 4 bases of the junction unmatched. CDR3: CASSLMDRSNQPQHF. CDR3 DNA sequence: TGTGCCAGCAGTTTAATGGACAGGTCCAATCAGCCCCAGCATTTT.

The rearrangement links TRBV18 to TRBJ1-5; 8 positions match TRBD1. V gave up 4 bases and J gave up 7 bases; unmatched junction bases: 6. Germline assignment: CDR1 KGHSH and CDR2 LQKENI. This CDR3 has 14 amino acids. In DNA form, the CDR3 reads TGTGCCAGCTCACTCGGACAGGGAAACCAGCCCCAGCATTTT. It yields the protein CASSLGQGNQPQHF.

The chain recombines TRBV4-3 with TRBJ1-2; 9 nucleotides align to TRBD1. V was pared by 4 bases and J by 4 bases, with 13 bases of the junction left unmatched. The CDR3 sequence is 17 residues long. Germline V gene lookup returns CDR1 LGHNA and CDR2 YSLEER. CDR3 sequence reads: CASSPGTGIQLIYGYTF. For the CDR3, the DNA is TGCGCCAGCAGCCCTGGGACAGGGATTCAACTTATCTATGGCTACACCTTC.

The chain joins TRBV4-3 to TRBJ2-1; D gene unclear. Germline assignment: CDR1 LGHNA and CDR2 YSLEER. The CDR3 sequence is 14 residues long. V lost 1 base and J 4 bases, leaving 8 bases between the germline ends. The CDR3 reads CASSQAYFYNEQFF. CDR3 in DNA: TGCGCCAGCAGCCAAGCCTACTTTTACAATGAGCAGTTCTTC.

The chain carries TRBV19 and TRBJ1-1; 12 positions agree with TRBD1. CDR3 length equals 14 residues. Germline CDR1 is LNHDA and CDR2 is SQIVND (reference sequence). Trimming at V came to 6 bases and at J to 9 bases, leaving 8 bases not matched to a gene. The CDR3 loop reads CASSMPGQGAQAFF. CDR3 in DNA: TGTGCCAGTAGCATGCCGGGACAGGGGGCACAAGCTTTCTTT.

The V and J genes are TRBV7-6 and TRBJ1-3, with 9 bases matching TRBD1. Trimming cost V 6 bases and J 1 base; bases outside gene matches: 7. From germline, CDR1 is SGHVS and CDR2 FNYEAQ. This CDR3 has 16 residues. CDR3 protein: CASSLGQGISGNTIYF. The CDR3 DNA reads as TGTGCCAGCAGTTTGGGACAGGGTATATCTGGAAACACCATATATTTT.

Comments on this clone: A junction boundary mismatches the germline segment, possibly from a read error. Other DNA sequences of this sample code for an identical CDR3. J is TRBJ2-3 and V is TRBV6-5; possible D gene TRBD2, 6 bases. Germline values: CDR1 MNHEY, CDR2 SVGAGI. The length of the CDR3 is 15 residues. The CDR3, as DNA: TGCGCCAGCAGTCCGCAGGAGGGAGGCACAGATACGCAGTATTTT. The encoded protein is CASSPQEGGTDTQYF.

The rearrangement joins TRBV19 to TRBJ1-5; D might be TRBD1 (5 bases). The ends were cut back, 10 bases at V and 3 bases at J, with 13 bases in the middle. The CDR3 runs 13 residues. Per the germline V gene, CDR1 is LNHDA and CDR2 is SQIVND (reference sequence). The CDR3 DNA reads as TGTGCCACACGAGACAGCTACAATCAGCCCCAGCATTTT. Protein: CATRDSYNQPQHF.

Concerning this clone itself: This CDR3 is also generated by other DNA sequences in the sample. The rearrangement links TRBV6-1 to TRBJ1-1; TRBD1 is a possible D gene (6 bases). The CDR3 sequence is 13 residues long. Germline CDR1 is MNHNS and CDR2 is SASEGT. V was cut by 6 bases and J by 0 bases, with 8 bases left in between. Here the CDR3 DNA reads TGTGCCAGCAGGGACAGTTTGAACACTGAAGCTTTCTTT. Encoded protein: CASRDSLNTEAFF.

The rearrangement links TRBV21-1 to TRBJ2-6; TRBD2 is taken as the D call from the table, unchecked against the DNA. TRBV21-1 is shown as a pseudogene. The CDR3 is 19 residues long. The CDR3 DNA reads TGTGCCAGCAGCAAAGTTATGGCACTACCCGTCTCTGGGGCCAACGTCCTGACTTTC. Translation: CASSKVMALPVSGANVLTF.

This clone was picked up one time. V usage is TRBV10-1 and J usage is TRBJ1-5; 7 positions agree with TRBD1. Germline CDR1 and CDR2: WNHNN and SYGVQD (reference sequence). This CDR3 spans 22 amino acids. Trimming took 5 bases from V and 0 from J; bases not matched to a gene: 25. The CDR3 DNA reads TGCGCCAGCAGTTTGCGGGACCGGGACAGAGGGGTCGTAGCCTATAGCAATCAGCCCCAGCATTTT. Translating gives CASSLRDRDRGVVAYSNQPQHF.

This chain uses TRBV5-6 with TRBJ1-3; 7 bases are a match to TRBD1. The CDR3 has 14 amino acids. Germline CDR1 and CDR2: SGHDT and YYEEEE. Unmatched junction bases numbered 4, after V lost 1 base and J lost 6 bases. The CDR3 sequence: CASSLNRGLNTIYF. CDR3 bases: TGTGCCAGCAGCTTGAACAGGGGATTAAACACCATATATTTT.

The chain joins TRBV7-9 to TRBJ2-7; TRBD1 matches at 8 bases. Germline CDR1 SEHNR, CDR2 FQNEAQ (reference sequence). With 1 base clipped from V and 2 bases from J, the junction kept 1 base outside the gene matches. The CDR3 runs to 14 residues. CDR3 sequence: CASSLGTGTYEQYF. For the CDR3, the DNA is TGTGCCAGCAGCTTAGGGACAGGGACCTACGAGCAGTACTTC.

Here the CDR3 DNA reads TGTGCCATCAGAGAGGACAGGGAGCAGGCCGGGGGTTATGGCTACACCTTC. Translating gives CAIREDREQAGGYGYTF. This chain connects TRBV10-3 to TRBJ1-2; 8 bases agree with TRBD1. J gave up 5 bases and V 6 bases, and 17 bases lay outside the gene matches. The germline CDR1 and CDR2 sequences are ENHRY and SYGVKD. The CDR3 runs 17 residues.

The chain links TRBV5-5 to TRBJ1-2; TRBD1 is a possible D gene (6 bases). The V gene lost 0 bases and the J gene lost 5 bases, with 14 bases spanning the gap. From germline, CDR1 is SGHKS and CDR2 YYEKEE (reference sequence). This CDR3 spans 15 amino acids. The CDR3 nucleotides are TGTGCCAGCAGCTTGGCAGGGGTTAATAGTTATGGCTACACCTTC. Its protein is CASSLAGVNSYGYTF.

This sequence joins TRBV13 and TRBJ2-1; TRBD2 might be the D (6 bases). The germline gives CDR1 PRHDT, CDR2 FYEKMQ (reference sequence). The V gene lost 1 base and the J gene lost 0 bases, with 10 bases spanning the gap. This CDR3 has 16 residues. The CDR3 is CASSLVEGGSYNEQFF. DNA for the CDR3: TGTGCCAGCAGCTTAGTGGAGGGTGGCTCCTACAATGAGCAGTTCTTC. The whole variable domain, remainder taken from reference TRBV13 and TRBJ2-1, is AAGVIQSPRHLIKEKRETATLKCYPIPRHDTVYWYQQGPGQDPQFLISFYEKMQSDKGSIPDRFSAQQFSDYHSELNMSSLELGDSALYFCASSLVEGGSYNEQFFGPGTRLTVL.

This clone was counted a few times. J is TRBJ1-1 and V is TRBV6-6; D is possibly TRBD1 (5 bases). Trimming cost V 5 bases and J 5 bases, with 15 bases left between them. The length of the CDR3 is 14 residues. CDR1 and CDR2 from the germline V gene are MNHNY and SVGAGI (reference sequence). The CDR3 DNA follows: TGTGCCAGCAGTGCTAGCCCGGGGGGAACTGAAGCTTTCTTT. This sequence encodes CASSASPGGTEAFF.

The V gene is TRBV2, the J gene TRBJ2-7; TRBD1 might be the D (6 bases). Germline CDR1 reads SNHLY; CDR2 reads FYNNEI. This CDR3 region has 18 residues. V lost 1 base, J lost 3 bases, and 22 bases lay in between. CDR3 sequence reads: CASSEGPVWGRINYEQYF. Here the CDR3 DNA reads TGTGCCAGCAGTGAAGGCCCAGTTTGGGGGCGAATAAACTACGAGCAGTACTTC. Complete variable domain (other parts from reference TRBV2 and TRBJ2-7): EPEVTQTPSHQVTQMGQEVILRCVPISNHLYFYWYRQILGQKVEFLVSFYNNEISEKSEIFDDQFSVERPDGSNFTLKIRSTKLEDSAMYFCASSEGPVWGRINYEQYFGPGTRLTVT.

This chain joins TRBV5-4 and TRBJ1-2, with 7 bases identical to TRBD1. This CDR3 contains 15 residues. Germline V gene sequence: CDR1 SGHNT, CDR2 YYREEE (reference sequence). The trim removed 2 bases at V and 1 base at J, leaving 5 bases unmatched. The chain's CDR3 is CASSFTGTDNYGYTF. CDR3 in DNA: TGTGCCAGCAGCTTTACCGGGACAGATAACTATGGCTACACCTTC.

The chain uses TRBV6-6 and TRBJ1-5; D uncertain. CDR1 and CDR2 from the germline V gene are MNHNY and SVGAGI (reference sequence). The CDR3 length is 15 residues. Between the trimmed V and J ends, which lost 5 bases and 0 bases, there was a span of 11 bases. The CDR3 bases are TGTGCCAGCAGTCCCCCCCGTTATAGCAATCAGCCCCAGCATTTT. Protein sequence: CASSPPRYSNQPQHF.

V and J are TRBV29-1 and TRBJ2-1; the match to TRBD2 covers 12 bases. The CDR3 contains 15 residues. The V and J ends lost 5 bases and 8 bases, in that order; junction bases with no gene match: 10. Germline V CDR1 and CDR2: SQVTM, ANQGSEA. The CDR3 DNA reads as TGCAGCGTTTCCCTAGCGGGGGGGATTCTGGATGAGCAGTTCTTC. Protein: CSVSLAGGILDEQFF.

This clone was detected only once. The chain is built from TRBV7-9 and TRBJ2-7; 8 bases are a match to TRBD1. The germline V gene has CDR1 SEHNR and CDR2 FQNEAQ (reference sequence). The CDR3 spans 15 residues. The V segment lost 6 bases and the J segment 2 bases; nucleotides outside the gene matches: 9. The DNA for the CDR3 is TGTGCCAGCAGAGATACAGGGGGAACCACCTACGAGCAGTACGTC. It yields the protein CASRDTGGTTYEQYV.

The chain recombines TRBV11-3 with TRBJ1-1; 7 positions agree with TRBD1. This CDR3 is built from 16 residues. Germline V gene sequence: CDR1 SGHNT, CDR2 YENEEA. With 5 bases clipped from V and 0 bases from J, the junction kept 9 bases outside the gene matches. CDR3 amino acids: CASSPTTGELNTEAFF. CDR3 in DNA: TGTGCCAGCAGCCCTACAACAGGGGAATTGAACACTGAAGCTTTCTTT.

V and J are TRBV27 and TRBJ2-3; no clear D gene. The V end was cut by 3 bases, the J end by 6 bases, with 10 bases between. The V gene's germline CDR1 is MNHEY and CDR2 SMNVEV (reference sequence). This CDR3 region has 13 residues. The CDR3 sequence: CASSLRAWDTQYF. The CDR3 DNA reads TGTGCCAGCAGTTTGCGAGCTTGGGATACGCAGTATTTT.

The genes are TRBV5-6 and TRBJ2-5; 11 nucleotides agree with TRBD1. CDR1 is SGHDT and CDR2 is YYEEEE in the germline V gene. The CDR3 runs 15 residues. J gave up 6 bases and V 5 bases, and 9 bases lay outside the gene matches. The CDR3 DNA is TGTGCCAGCAGGGGGGGACAGGGGGGAGAGAAGACCCAGTACTTC. Its protein is CASRGGQGGEKTQYF.

This clone was seen a handful of times. The V gene is TRBV7-2, the J gene TRBJ1-5; no definite D call. This CDR3 has 15 residues. Trimming removed 3 bases from V and 0 bases from J, with 9 bases in between. The germline V gene has CDR1 SGHTA and CDR2 FQGNSA. CDR3 nucleotides: TGTGCCAGCAGCTTTTTAGATTTTAGCAATCAGCCCCAGCATTTT. As protein: CASSFLDFSNQPQHF.

The CDR3 sequence: CATSREALISYNEQFF. The CDR3 DNA reads TGTGCCACCAGCAGAGAGGCTCTGATCTCCTACAATGAGCAGTTCTTC. V gene TRBV15 combines with J gene TRBJ2-1, with D uncertain. V was shortened by 0 bases and J by 0 bases, with 9 bases between the two germline ends. CDR1 and CDR2 from the germline V gene are LNHNV and YYDKDF (reference sequence). The CDR3 totals 16 residues.